This TCR beta chain was found in a study of T cells in localized non-small cell lung cancer. V was trimmed by 1 base and J by 5 bases, leaving 15 bases between them. The CDR3 spans 15 residues. In germline, CDR1 is MNHEY, CDR2 SVGAGI. Study-level points and caveats: The study found T cell clonality highest in uninvolved adjacent lung, above tumor.

With regard to this clone: Its antigen is not identified.

The method was immunoSEQ multiplex PCR; TCRdb's version includes in-frame clones alone and lacks a portion of them. Of around 25,000 clones listed, about 92% were seen once; the top ten hold roughly 15%. This specimen consisted of peripheral blood, obtained before any cancer treatment. The chain is built from TRBV6-5 and TRBJ2-7, with a weak D call TRBD1 (5 bases). The sequence was obtained from a man aged 35-69 years with stage III squamous cell lung carcinoma. CDR3 in amino acids: CASSYYRQGEDEQYF. The CDR3 DNA follows: TGTGCCAGCAGTTACTATCGGCAGGGCGAGGACGAGCAGTACTTC.